The 2 T cell receptor beta chains reported below all come from one sample, sequenced in a study of blood T cell repertoires in COVID-19. The repertoire was sequenced with immunoSEQ multiplex PCR; TCRdb's copy has only in-frame clones and lacks some. This repertoire shows about 88,000 clones, about 70% found once; its top ten account for just under 25%. Input material: peripheral blood. These receptors all come from a woman aged 60-75 years in a cohort sampled during active or convalescent COVID-19.

CDR3 region: CASSWTGGTYEQYF. The CDR3 DNA is TGTGCCAGCAGTTGGACAGGGGGAACCTACGAGCAGTACTTC. The genes are TRBV6-5 and TRBJ2-7; TRBD1 agrees at 10 bases. The V gene end was trimmed by 4 bases and the J gene end by 2 bases; junction bases not matched to a gene: 2. The germline CDR1 and CDR2 sequences are MNHEY and SVGAGI. This CDR3 is 14 amino acids long.

The V and J genes are TRBV16 and TRBJ1-5; 7 bases are shared with TRBD1. The J segment lost 4 bases and the V segment lost 0 bases, leaving 0 bases of the junction unmatched. Germline CDR1 KGHSY, CDR2 FQNENV. The CDR3 contains 14 residues. The CDR3 region is CASSQSTGNQPQHF. Here the CDR3 DNA reads TGTGCCAGCAGCCAATCGACAGGGAATCAGCCCCAGCATTTT.